Sequencing of this TCR beta chain was carried out in a study of PD-L1 blockade in urothelial cancer. Study as a whole: Patients arrived having already received 0 to 3 prior chemotherapy regimens.

Turning to this clone: Antigen unknown.

General study results and limits: Where pretreatment blood TCR clonality fell below the median, better survival was predicted.

Described time point: peripheral blood 6 weeks after treatment start. Measured with immunoSEQ multiplex PCR; TCRdb has only the in-frame clones, and not every one. The top ten clones hold roughly 1.7% of a sample with roughly 120,000 clones, 75% to 90% of them seen once. Per germline, CDR1 MNHNY and CDR2 SVGAGI (reference sequence). The CDR3 is 13 amino acids. Trimming stripped 3 bases from V and 4 bases from J, with 9 bases between. The material was PBMCs, obtained around atezolizumab (anti-PD-L1) treatment. This rearrangement joins TRBV6-6 to TRBJ1-1; the D is unclear. This TCR came from a man in his sixties with urothelial cancer. The CDR3 protein is CASSYLGGTEAFF. CDR3 sequence (DNA): TGTGCCAGCAGTTATCTCGGTGGCACTGAAGCTTTCTTT.